The 30 T cell receptor beta chains given below trace back to one sample, sequenced in a study of CD8+CD57+ T cells in acquired aplastic anemia. Genomic DNA was employed as the template in profiling TCR beta VDJ and CDR3. TCRdb used MiXCR to reprocess the reads, holding one entry per CDR3 protein. In the table there are 55,000 to 80,000 distinct CDR3 sequences, 45% to 55% of which are singletons. The sample consisted of sorted CD4+, CD8+, or CD8+CD57+ T cells (not recorded which) from PBMCs. These receptors were collected from a human donor in good health, serving as a control.

Comment on this clonotype: One base away lies a much larger clone, so this may be a sequencing read error. The J gene is TRBJ2-3, the V gene TRBV4-1; maybe TRBD1 (7 bases). The CDR3 has 19 amino acids. Per germline, CDR1 MGHRA and CDR2 YSYEKL. CDR3 coding DNA: TGCGCCGGCAGCCAAGTATCCCTTCCCCAGGGGGGAGGATTAGATACGCAGTATTTT. Amino acids: CAGSQVSLPQGGGLDTQYF.

Many counts were recorded for this clonotype. The genes are TRBV12-3 or TRBV12-4 and TRBJ2-1; 7 bases match TRBD1. This CDR3 has 16 amino acids. Trimming removed 6 bases from V and 6 bases from J; junction bases left unmatched: 14. CDR3: CASSQSAGTVGNEQFF. The CDR3 DNA is TGTGCCAGCAGCCAATCAGCCGGGACAGTTGGCAATGAGCAGTTCTTC.

This rearrangement joins TRBV9 to TRBJ1-3; 7 nucleotides line up with TRBD1. The CDR3 totals 18 residues. V dropped 1 base and J dropped 0; count of bases not matched to a gene: 10. CDR1 is SGDLS, CDR2 YYNGEE, per germline. In DNA form, the CDR3 reads TGTGCCAGCAGCGTAAGAGATGACAGGGCCTTCTCTGGAAACACCATATATTTT. Protein sequence: CASSVRDDRAFSGNTIYF.

The table lists this clonotype with many counts. This chain uses TRBV6-6 with TRBJ2-1; D is ambiguous. Per germline, CDR1 MNHNY and CDR2 SVGAGI (reference sequence). CDR3 size: 13 residues. Between the trimmed V and J ends, which lost 7 bases and 4 bases, there was a span of 11 bases. In nucleotides, the CDR3 is TGTGCCAGCACGGGCGGCTTGTACAATGAGCAGTTCTTC. Translated, it gives CASTGGLYNEQFF.

The V and J genes are TRBV24-1 and TRBJ2-6, with a possible D match to TRBD1 (5 bases). CDR1 and CDR2 (germline): KGHDR, SFDVKD. This CDR3 has 16 residues. V was cut by 3 bases and J by 0 bases, with 8 bases left in between. The CDR3 spells CATSDPQGSGANVLTF. The CDR3 bases are TGTGCCACCAGTGATCCCCAGGGCTCTGGGGCCAACGTCCTGACTTTC.

The sample holds many counts of this clonotype. V and J are TRBV4-1 and TRBJ2-1, with 9 nucleotides matching TRBD1. Trimming cost V 0 bases and J 12 bases; bases outside gene matches: 9. CDR1 MGHRA and CDR2 YSYEKL come from the germline V gene. The CDR3 runs 15 residues. In DNA form, the CDR3 reads TGCGCCAGCAGCCAAGATCAGGGGACAGGGTCAGTGCAGTTCTTC. It specifies CASSQDQGTGSVQFF.

Ten or more counts support this clonotype. This chain uses TRBV9 with TRBJ1-1, with TRBD1 matching over 11 bases. Germline trimming cut 7 bases from V and 4 bases from J; bases unmatched to any gene: 3. The germline V gene encodes CDR1 SGDLS and CDR2 YYNGEE. CDR3 length equals 13 residues. Here the CDR3 reads CASGQGATTEAFF. Here the CDR3 DNA reads TGTGCCAGCGGACAGGGGGCTACCACTGAAGCTTTCTTT.

A single count supports this clonotype. The chain has TRBV6-5 and TRBJ1-5; possible D gene TRBD1, 5 bases. In germline, CDR1 is MNHEY, CDR2 SVGAGI. Trimming removed 4 bases from V and 4 bases from J, with 14 bases in between. This CDR3 is built from 15 residues. For the CDR3, the DNA is TGTGCCAGCAGTTCCAGGGTAGGCGGGAATCAGCCCCAGCATTTT. Translating gives CASSSRVGGNQPQHF.

The rearrangement links TRBV19 to TRBJ2-5; possibly TRBD2 for D (6 bases). CDR1 is LNHDA, CDR2 SQIVND, per germline (reference sequence). CDR3 size: 15 residues. V was shortened by 2 bases and J by 5 bases, with 15 bases between the two germline ends. DNA of the CDR3: TGTGCCAGTAGTATATTGAGGGGAGGAAGGGAGACCCAGTACTTC. This sequence encodes CASSILRGGRETQYF.

Of note for this clonotype: One end of the junction is discordant with germline, which a read error may explain. The rearrangement joins TRBV7-7 to TRBJ2-1, with 8 bases matching TRBD2. The CDR3 totals 16 residues. Germline assignment: CDR1 SSHAT and CDR2 FNYEAQ (reference sequence). The DNA for the CDR3 is TGTGCTAGCAGCTTAGGGACTAGTAGCTCCTACAATGAGCAGTTCTTC. It translates to CASSLGTSSSYNEQFF.

This clonotype showed up just a few times. The rearrangement uses TRBV7-9 and TRBJ2-7, with 7 nucleotides matching TRBD1. The CDR3 length is 13 residues. The ends lost 5 bases at V and 1 base at J; junction bases unmatched: 2. In germline, CDR1 is SEHNR, CDR2 FQNEAQ (reference sequence). CDR3 bases: TGTGCCAGCAGCGAGGGACAGTCCTACGAGCAGTACTTC. It is translated as CASSEGQSYEQYF.

This clonotype came up many times. The chain couples TRBV7-9 to TRBJ2-7; D ambiguous. CDR3 length: 12 amino acids. The germline V gene encodes CDR1 SEHNR and CDR2 FQNEAQ (reference sequence). Deletions cut 5 bases from V and 7 bases from J, with 12 bases between. The CDR3 loop is CASSDLSEEQYF. The CDR3 nucleotides read TGTGCCAGCAGCGACCTTAGTGAGGAGCAGTACTTC.

The table lists this clonotype with many counts. The gene calls are TRBV6-6 and TRBJ2-3; TRBD1 matches at 7 bases. The J segment lost 5 bases and the V segment lost 2 bases, leaving 7 bases of the junction unmatched. Looked up from germline, CDR1 is MNHNY and CDR2 is SVGAGI (reference sequence). This CDR3 comprises 15 residues. The CDR3 coding sequence is TGTGCCAGCAGTTACGCAGGGGGTAAACGAGATACGCAGTATTTT. The encoded protein is CASSYAGGKRDTQYF.

This chain links TRBV5-1 with TRBJ1-3, with D unclear. Trimming shortened V by 0 bases and J by 4 bases, and 8 bases separated the two germline ends. The CDR3 consists of 14 residues. Germline-derived CDR1 and CDR2 are SGHRS and YFSETQ. CDR3 amino acids: CASSLAVGGNTIYF. The CDR3 bases are TGCGCCAGCAGCTTGGCCGTCGGGGGAAACACCATATATTTT.

This chain joins TRBV2 and TRBJ2-7; D possibly matches TRBD1 or TRBD2 (6 bases each). V was cut by 8 bases and J by 2 bases, with 10 bases left in between. CDR1 SNHLY and CDR2 FYNNEI come from the germline V gene. This CDR3 contains 12 residues. The CDR3 DNA is TGTGCCAGCTCCCGGGGGCCCTACGAGCAGTACTTC. Amino acid sequence: CASSRGPYEQYF.

This clonotype has a handful of counts. This rearrangement joins TRBV7-2 to TRBJ1-6; D not resolved. The V end lost 5 bases, the J end lost 6 bases, and 5 bases lay between the germline ends. CDR1 and CDR2 (germline): SGHTA, FQGNSA. The CDR3 contains 12 residues. The CDR3 region is CASSAINSPLHF. In nucleotides, the CDR3 is TGTGCCAGCAGCGCGATTAATTCACCCCTCCACTTT.

This chain joins TRBV19 and TRBJ1-6; tentatively, D is TRBD1 (5 bases). The CDR3 covers 13 residues. The V end was cut by 5 bases, the J end by 8 bases, with 10 bases between. In germline, CDR1 is LNHDA, CDR2 SQIVND (reference sequence). CDR3 protein: CASSLQGYSPLHF. In nucleotides, the CDR3 is TGTGCCAGTAGTCTCCAGGGATATTCACCCCTCCACTTT. Drawing the rest from reference TRBV19 and TRBJ1-6, the complete variable domain is DGGITQSPKYLFRKEGQNVTLSCEQNLNHDAMYWYRQDPGQGLRLIYYSQIVNDFQKGDIAEGYSVSREKKESFPLTVTSAQKNPTAFYLCASSLQGYSPLHFGNGTRLTVT.

V and J are TRBV2 and TRBJ2-2; TRBD2 matches 8 bases. V dropped 10 bases and J dropped 3; count of bases not matched to a gene: 10. The CDR3 runs 15 residues. Germline CDR1 SNHLY, CDR2 FYNNEI. Here the CDR3 reads CATRGSGDYTGELFF. CDR3 bases: TGTGCCACCAGGGGTAGCGGGGACTACACCGGGGAGCTGTTTTTT. The entire variable domain, with the rest obtained from reference TRBV2 and TRBJ2-2, is as follows: EPEVTQTPSHQVTQMGQEVILRCVPISNHLYFYWYRQILGQKVEFLVSFYNNEISEKSEIFDDQFSVERPDGSNFTLKIRSTKLEDSAMYFCATRGSGDYTGELFFGEGSRLTVL.

This clonotype showed up just once. This CDR3 reads CAIGTGWEQFF. The CDR3 region has the DNA TGTGCCATCGGGACGGGGTGGGAGCAGTTCTTC. This chain joins TRBV10-3 and TRBJ2-1; TRBD1 or TRBD2 may be the D gene (5 bases each). Germline-derived CDR1 and CDR2 are ENHRY and SYGVKD. V lost 8 bases to trimming and J lost 10 bases, with 12 bases between them. CDR3 size: 11 residues.

CDR3 in amino acids: CSAATGPNTEAFF. In DNA, the CDR3 is TGCAGTGCAGCGACAGGGCCGAACACTGAAGCTTTCTTT. The chain employs TRBV20-1 and TRBJ1-1; 7 positions match TRBD1. The trim removed 6 bases at V and 1 base at J, leaving 5 bases unmatched. The CDR3 is 13 amino acids. CDR1 is DFQATT and CDR2 is SNEGSKA in the germline V gene (reference sequence).

This clonotype was recorded at least ten times. This sequence joins TRBV15 and TRBJ2-1; perhaps TRBD2 as D (6 bases). V was trimmed by 6 bases and J by 7 bases, leaving 16 bases between them. Germline CDR1 is LNHNV and CDR2 is YYDKDF (reference sequence). The length of the CDR3 is 14 residues. This CDR3 is CATRRDWSWNEQFF. DNA of the CDR3: TGTGCCACCAGGCGGGACTGGTCTTGGAATGAGCAGTTCTTC. Full variable domain (remainder filled in from reference TRBV15 and TRBJ2-1): DAMVIQNPRYQVTQFGKPVTLSCSQTLNHNVMYWYQQKSSQAPKLLFHYYDKDFNNEADTPDNFQSRRPNTSFCFLDIRSPGLGDTAMYLCATRRDWSWNEQFFGPGTRLTVL.

This clonotype was recorded at least ten times. This sequence joins TRBV6-5 and TRBJ1-2; D not certain. CDR3 size: 13 residues. Germline-derived CDR1 and CDR2 are MNHEY and SVGAGI. V dropped 2 bases and J dropped 4 bases, with 8 bases sitting between them. DNA of the CDR3: TGTGCCAGCAGTTACGGGCTCTCCTATGGCTACACCTTC. It is translated as CASSYGLSYGYTF.

The chain carries TRBV10-2 and TRBJ1-2; 9 nucleotides align to TRBD1. The CDR3 spans 14 residues. CDR1 WSHSY and CDR2 SAAADI come from the germline V gene. Trimming removed 9 bases from V and 9 bases from J; junction bases left unmatched: 14. CDR3 sequence reads: CASMGHGQGTSYTF. The CDR3 DNA sequence: TGCGCCAGTATGGGCCATGGACAGGGGACGAGCTACACCTTC.

J is TRBJ1-4 and V is TRBV9; D perhaps matches TRBD1 (6 bases). From germline, CDR1 is SGDLS and CDR2 YYNGEE. V dropped 1 base and J dropped 4 bases, with 11 bases sitting between them. The CDR3 length is 15 residues. The CDR3 coding sequence is TGTGCCAGCAGCGTAATCGGGGGCAATAATGAAAAACTGTTTTTT. Translated, it gives CASSVIGGNNEKLFF. Supplemented by reference TRBV9 and TRBJ1-4, the full variable domain reads DSGVTQTPKHLITATGQRVTLRCSPRSGDLSVYWYQQSLDQGLQFLIQYYNGEERAKGNILERFSAQQFPDLHSELNLSSLELGDSALYFCASSVIGGNNEKLFFGSGTQLSVL.

The V call is TRBV19, the J call TRBJ1-1; tentative D call: TRBD1 (6 bases). Germline V gene data show CDR1 as LNHDA and CDR2 as SQIVND (reference sequence). This CDR3 contains 14 residues. Trimming left V 5 bases short and J 7 bases short, with 17 bases between. This CDR3 is CASSSAGGDNEAFF. The DNA of the CDR3 is TGTGCCAGTAGTTCAGCGGGGGGCGACAATGAAGCTTTCTTT.

The chain employs TRBV9 and TRBJ2-5, with D perhaps matching TRBD2 (5 bases). Deletions cut 4 bases from V and 5 bases from J, with 15 bases between. Germline values: CDR1 SGDLS, CDR2 YYNGEE. The CDR3 sequence is 14 residues long. DNA for the CDR3: TGTGCCAGCAGCCCCGATGGCGGGCAGGAGACCCAGTACTTC. Its protein product is CASSPDGGQETQYF.

This clonotype was recorded a few times. V and J are TRBV18 and TRBJ1-4, with TRBD1 as a possible D gene (6 bases). V shed 1 base and J shed 0 bases, with 6 bases lying between them. Germline-derived CDR1 and CDR2 are KGHSH and LQKENI. The CDR3 spans 15 residues. CDR3 DNA: TGTGCCAGCTCACCACGGACAGCAACTAATGAAAAACTGTTTTTT. Translating it yields CASSPRTATNEKLFF.

The chain uses TRBV15 and TRBJ2-3; D may be TRBD2 (6 bases). Germline V gene lookup returns CDR1 LNHNV and CDR2 YYDKDF (reference sequence). V was trimmed by 4 bases and J by 1 base, leaving 15 bases between them. The CDR3 runs to 16 residues. CDR3 DNA: TGTGCCACCAGCAATTGGGGAGGTCGTGGCACAGATACGCAGTATTTT. Translating gives CATSNWGGRGTDTQYF. Using reference TRBV15 and TRBJ2-3 for the parts outside the CDR3, the full variable domain is DAMVIQNPRYQVTQFGKPVTLSCSQTLNHNVMYWYQQKSSQAPKLLFHYYDKDFNNEADTPDNFQSRRPNTSFCFLDIRSPGLGDTAMYLCATSNWGGRGTDTQYFGPGTRLTVL.

V is TRBV7-2 and J is TRBJ1-1; 7 bases align to TRBD1. The V gene end was trimmed by 5 bases and the J gene end by 2 bases; junction bases not matched to a gene: 5. The germline V gene encodes CDR1 SGHTA and CDR2 FQGNSA. The CDR3 consists of 14 residues. The CDR3 here is CASSLDRFNTEAFF. The CDR3 coding sequence is TGTGCCAGCAGCCTGGACAGGTTTAACACTGAAGCTTTCTTT.

This chain uses TRBV7-2 with TRBJ2-5, with D hard to call. Germline assignment: CDR1 SGHTA and CDR2 FQGNSA. Trimming removed 4 bases from V and 5 bases from J, with 11 bases in between. The CDR3 sequence is 13 residues long. CDR3 amino acids: CASSSIDLETQYF. CDR3 DNA: TGTGCCAGCAGCTCTATAGATCTGGAGACCCAGTACTTC.